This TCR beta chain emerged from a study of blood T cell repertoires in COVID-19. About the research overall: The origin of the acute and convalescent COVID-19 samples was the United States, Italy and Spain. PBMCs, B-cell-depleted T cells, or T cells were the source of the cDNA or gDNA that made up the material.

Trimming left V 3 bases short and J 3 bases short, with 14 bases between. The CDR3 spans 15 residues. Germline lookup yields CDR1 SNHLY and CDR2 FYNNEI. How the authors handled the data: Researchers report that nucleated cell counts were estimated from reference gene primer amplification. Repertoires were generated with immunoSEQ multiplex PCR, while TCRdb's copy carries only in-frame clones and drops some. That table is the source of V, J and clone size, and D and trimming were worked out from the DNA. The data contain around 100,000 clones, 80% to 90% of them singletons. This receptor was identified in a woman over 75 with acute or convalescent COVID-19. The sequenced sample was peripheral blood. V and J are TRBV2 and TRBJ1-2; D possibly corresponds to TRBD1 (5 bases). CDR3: CASSEEGREYYGYTF. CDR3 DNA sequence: TGTGCCAGCAGTGAGGAGGGGAGGGAGTACTATGGCTACACCTTC. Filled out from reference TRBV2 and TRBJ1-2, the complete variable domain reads EPEVTQTPSHQVTQMGQEVILRCVPISNHLYFYWYRQILGQKVEFLVSFYNNEISEKSEIFDDQFSVERPDGSNFTLKIRSTKLEDSAMYFCASSEEGREYYGYTFGSGTRLTVV.